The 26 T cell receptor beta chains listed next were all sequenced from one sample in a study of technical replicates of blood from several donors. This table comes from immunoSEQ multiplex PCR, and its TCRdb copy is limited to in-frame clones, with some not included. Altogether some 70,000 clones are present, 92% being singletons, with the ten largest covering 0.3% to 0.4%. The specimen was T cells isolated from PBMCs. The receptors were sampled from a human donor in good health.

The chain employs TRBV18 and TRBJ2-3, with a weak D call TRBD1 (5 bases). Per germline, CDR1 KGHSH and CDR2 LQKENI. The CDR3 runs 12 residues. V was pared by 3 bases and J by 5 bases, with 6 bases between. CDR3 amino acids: CASSPRGDTQYF. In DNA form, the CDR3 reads TGTGCCAGCTCACCTAGGGGAGATACGCAGTATTTT.

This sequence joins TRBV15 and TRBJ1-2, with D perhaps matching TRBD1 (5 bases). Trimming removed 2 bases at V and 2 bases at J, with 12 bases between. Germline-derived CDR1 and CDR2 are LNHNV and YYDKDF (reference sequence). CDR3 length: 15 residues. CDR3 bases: TGTGCCACCAGCAGATCTATGACAGCAAACTATGGCTACACCTTC. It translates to CATSRSMTANYGYTF. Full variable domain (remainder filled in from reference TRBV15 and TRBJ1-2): DAMVIQNPRYQVTQFGKPVTLSCSQTLNHNVMYWYQQKSSQAPKLLFHYYDKDFNNEADTPDNFQSRRPNTSFCFLDIRSPGLGDTAMYLCATSRSMTANYGYTFGSGTRLTVV.

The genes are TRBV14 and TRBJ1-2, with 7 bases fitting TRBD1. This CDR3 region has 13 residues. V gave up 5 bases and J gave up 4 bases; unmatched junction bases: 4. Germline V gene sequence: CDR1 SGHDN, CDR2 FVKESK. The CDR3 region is CASSETGSYGYTF. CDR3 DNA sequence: TGTGCCAGCAGCGAGACAGGGAGCTATGGCTACACCTTC.

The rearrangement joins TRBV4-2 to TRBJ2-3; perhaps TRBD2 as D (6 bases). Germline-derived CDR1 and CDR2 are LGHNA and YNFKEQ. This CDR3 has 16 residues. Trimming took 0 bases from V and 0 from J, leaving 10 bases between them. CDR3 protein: CASSQETGRSTDTQYF. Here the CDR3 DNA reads TGTGCCAGCAGCCAAGAAACGGGGAGGAGCACAGATACGCAGTATTTT.

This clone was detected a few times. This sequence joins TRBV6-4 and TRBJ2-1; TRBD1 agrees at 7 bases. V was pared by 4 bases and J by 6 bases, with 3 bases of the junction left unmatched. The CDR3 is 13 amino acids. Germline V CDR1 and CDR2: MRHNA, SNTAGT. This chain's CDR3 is CASSGGTANEQFF. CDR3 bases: TGTGCCAGCAGTGGAGGGACAGCCAATGAGCAGTTCTTC.

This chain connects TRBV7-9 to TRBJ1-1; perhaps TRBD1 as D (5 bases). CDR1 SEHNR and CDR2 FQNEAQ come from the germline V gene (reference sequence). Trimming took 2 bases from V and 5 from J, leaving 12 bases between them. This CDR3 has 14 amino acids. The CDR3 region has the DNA TGTGCCAGCAGCTTATCCAACGCAGGGACTGAAGCTTTCTTT. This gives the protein CASSLSNAGTEAFF.

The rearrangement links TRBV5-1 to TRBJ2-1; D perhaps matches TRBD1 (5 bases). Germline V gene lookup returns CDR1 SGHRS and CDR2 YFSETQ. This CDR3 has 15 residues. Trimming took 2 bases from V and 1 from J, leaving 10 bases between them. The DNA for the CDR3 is TGCGCCAGCAGCTTTAGGGGCGGTTCCTACAATGAGCAGTTCTTC. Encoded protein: CASSFRGGSYNEQFF.

DNA for the CDR3: TGTGCCAGCAGCTTAGAAATCATGAACACTGAAGCTTTCTTT. Amino acids: CASSLEIMNTEAFF. The chain combines TRBV7-6 with TRBJ1-1; D not certain. V was clipped by 1 base and J by 0 bases, with 6 bases between them. This CDR3 comprises 14 residues. Per germline, CDR1 SGHVS and CDR2 FNYEAQ.

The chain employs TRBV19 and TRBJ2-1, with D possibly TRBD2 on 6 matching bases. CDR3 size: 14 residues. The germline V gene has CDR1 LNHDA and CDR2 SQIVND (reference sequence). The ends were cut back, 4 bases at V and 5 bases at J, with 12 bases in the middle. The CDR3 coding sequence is TGTGCCAGTAGTACTCCGGGACTGGACAATGAGCAGTTCTTC. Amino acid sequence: CASSTPGLDNEQFF.

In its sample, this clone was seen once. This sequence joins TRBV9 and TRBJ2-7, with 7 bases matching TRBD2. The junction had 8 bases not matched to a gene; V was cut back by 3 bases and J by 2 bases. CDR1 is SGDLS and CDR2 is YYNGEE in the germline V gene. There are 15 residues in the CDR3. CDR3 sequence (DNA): TGTGCCAGCAGCGAAGCGCTAGCGGATACCTACGAGCAGTACTTC. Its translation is CASSEALADTYEQYF.

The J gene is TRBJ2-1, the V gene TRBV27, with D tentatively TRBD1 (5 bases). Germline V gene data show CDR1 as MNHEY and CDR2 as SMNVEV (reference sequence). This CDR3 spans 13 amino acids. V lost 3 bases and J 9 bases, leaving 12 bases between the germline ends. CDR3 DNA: TGTGCCAGCAGTTTCAGGGCAGCACCTGAGCAGTTCTTC. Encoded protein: CASSFRAAPEQFF.

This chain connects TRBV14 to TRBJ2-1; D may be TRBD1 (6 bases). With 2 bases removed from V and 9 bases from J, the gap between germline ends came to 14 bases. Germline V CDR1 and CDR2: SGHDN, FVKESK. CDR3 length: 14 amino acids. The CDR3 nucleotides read TGTGCCAGCAGCCAACTACAGGGAAGGGGTGAGCAGTTCTTC. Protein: CASSQLQGRGEQFF.

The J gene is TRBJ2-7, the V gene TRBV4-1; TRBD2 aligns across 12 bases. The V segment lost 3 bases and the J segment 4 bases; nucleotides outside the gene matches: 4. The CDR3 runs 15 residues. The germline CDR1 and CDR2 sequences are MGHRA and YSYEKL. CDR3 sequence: CASSHLAGGPYEQYF. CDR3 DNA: TGCGCCAGCAGCCACCTAGCGGGAGGGCCATACGAGCAGTACTTC.

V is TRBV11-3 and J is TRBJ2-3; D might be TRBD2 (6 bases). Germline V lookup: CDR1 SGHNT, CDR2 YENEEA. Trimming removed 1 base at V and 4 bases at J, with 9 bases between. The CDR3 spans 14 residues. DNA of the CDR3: TGTGCCAGCAGCTTAGGTCGCGGGGCAGATACGCAGTATTTT. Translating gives CASSLGRGADTQYF.

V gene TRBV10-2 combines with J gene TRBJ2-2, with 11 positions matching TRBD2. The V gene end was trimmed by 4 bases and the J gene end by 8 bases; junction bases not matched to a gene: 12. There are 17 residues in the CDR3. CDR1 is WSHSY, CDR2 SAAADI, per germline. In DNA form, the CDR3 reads TGCGCCAGCAGTGTCTTTAATACTAGCGGGAGCGGTGGGGAGCTGTTTTTT. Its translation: CASSVFNTSGSGGELFF.

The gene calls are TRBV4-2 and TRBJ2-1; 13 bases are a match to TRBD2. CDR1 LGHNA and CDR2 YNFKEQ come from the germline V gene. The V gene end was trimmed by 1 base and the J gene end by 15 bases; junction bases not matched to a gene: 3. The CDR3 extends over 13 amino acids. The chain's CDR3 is CASSQGTSGSRFF. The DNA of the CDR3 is TGTGCCAGCAGCCAAGGGACTAGCGGGAGTCGGTTCTTC.

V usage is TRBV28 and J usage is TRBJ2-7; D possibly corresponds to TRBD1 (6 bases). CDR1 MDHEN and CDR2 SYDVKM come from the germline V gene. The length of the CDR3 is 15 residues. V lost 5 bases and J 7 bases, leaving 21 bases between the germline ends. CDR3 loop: CASSGDTTGPWEQYF. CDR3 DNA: TGTGCCAGCAGTGGGGACACTACGGGGCCTTGGGAGCAGTACTTC.

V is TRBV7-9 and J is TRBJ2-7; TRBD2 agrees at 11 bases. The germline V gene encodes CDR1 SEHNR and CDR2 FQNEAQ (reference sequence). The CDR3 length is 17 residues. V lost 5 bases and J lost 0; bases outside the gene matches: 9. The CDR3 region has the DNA TGTGCCAGCAGCCCTGGTGGACTAGCGGGCTCCTCCTACGAGCAGTACTTC. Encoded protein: CASSPGGLAGSSYEQYF.

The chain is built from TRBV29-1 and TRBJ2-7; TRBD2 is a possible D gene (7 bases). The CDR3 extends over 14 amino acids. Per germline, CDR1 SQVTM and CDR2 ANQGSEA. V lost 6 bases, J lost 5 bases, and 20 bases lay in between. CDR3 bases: TGCAGCGTGGGCCTACGTGAGGGGGGGGACGAGCAGTACTTC. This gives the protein CSVGLREGGDEQYF.

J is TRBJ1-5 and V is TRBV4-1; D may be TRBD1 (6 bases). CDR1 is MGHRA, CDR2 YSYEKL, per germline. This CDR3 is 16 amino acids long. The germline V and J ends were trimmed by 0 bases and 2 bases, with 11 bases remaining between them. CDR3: CASSQDHREGNQPQHF. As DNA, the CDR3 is TGCGCCAGCAGCCAAGATCACAGGGAAGGCAATCAGCCCCAGCATTTT.

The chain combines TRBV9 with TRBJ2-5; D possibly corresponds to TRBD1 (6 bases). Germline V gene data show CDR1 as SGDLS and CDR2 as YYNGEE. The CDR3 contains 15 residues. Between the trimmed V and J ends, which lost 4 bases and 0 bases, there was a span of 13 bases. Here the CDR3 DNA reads TGTGCCAGCAGCAACTCTGGACAGAACCAAGAGACCCAGTACTTC. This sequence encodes CASSNSGQNQETQYF.

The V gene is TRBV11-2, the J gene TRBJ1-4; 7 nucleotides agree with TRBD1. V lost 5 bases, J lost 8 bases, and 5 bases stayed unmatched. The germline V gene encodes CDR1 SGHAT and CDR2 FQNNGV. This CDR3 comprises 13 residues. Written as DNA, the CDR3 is TGTGCCAGCAGCCAAGACAGGGCGGAAAAACTGTTTTTT. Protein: CASSQDRAEKLFF.

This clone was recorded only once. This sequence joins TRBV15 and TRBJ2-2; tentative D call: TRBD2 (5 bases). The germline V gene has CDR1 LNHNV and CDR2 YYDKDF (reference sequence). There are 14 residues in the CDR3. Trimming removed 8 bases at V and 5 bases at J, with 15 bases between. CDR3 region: CATSPGRETGELFF. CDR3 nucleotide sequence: TGTGCCACCTCCCCGGGAAGGGAAACCGGGGAGCTGTTTTTT.

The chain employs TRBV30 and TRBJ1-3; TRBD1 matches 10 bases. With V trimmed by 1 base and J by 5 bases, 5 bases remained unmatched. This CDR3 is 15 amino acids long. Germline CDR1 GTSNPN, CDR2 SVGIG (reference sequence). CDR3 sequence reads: CAWSARDRGRNTIYF. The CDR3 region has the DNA TGTGCCTGGAGTGCCCGGGACAGGGGTAGAAACACCATATATTTT. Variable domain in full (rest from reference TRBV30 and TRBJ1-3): SQTIHQWPATLVQPVGSPLSLECTVEGTSNPNLYWYRQAAGRGLQLLFYSVGIGQISSEVPQNLSASRPQDRQFILSSKKLLLSDSGFYLCAWSARDRGRNTIYFGEGSWLTVV.

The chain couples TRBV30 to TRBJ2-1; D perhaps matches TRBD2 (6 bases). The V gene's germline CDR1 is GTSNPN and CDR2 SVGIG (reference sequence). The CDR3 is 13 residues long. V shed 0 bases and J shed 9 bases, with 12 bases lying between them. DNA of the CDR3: TGTGCCTGGAGTGTAGGGAGGCGGAGTGAGCAGTTCTTC. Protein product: CAWSVGRRSEQFF.

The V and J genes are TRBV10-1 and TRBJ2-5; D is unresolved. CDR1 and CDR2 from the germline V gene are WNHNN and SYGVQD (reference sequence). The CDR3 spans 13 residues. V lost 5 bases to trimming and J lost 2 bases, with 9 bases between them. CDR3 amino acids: CASSRSPQETQYF. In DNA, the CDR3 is TGCGCCAGCAGTCGGTCGCCGCAAGAGACCCAGTACTTC.